This T cell receptor beta chain originates from a study of OX40 agonist ivuxolimab in advanced cancers. Study-wide context: Dose-escalation patients had hepatocellular carcinoma, melanoma, renal cell or head and neck cancer.

Autoimmune disease history or systemic immunosuppression led to patients being barred. V lost 3 bases, J lost 2 bases, and 8 bases lay in between. The CDR3 extends over 13 amino acids. In germline, CDR1 is MGHRA, CDR2 YSYEKL. Assay: immunoSEQ multiplex PCR; the TCRdb copy retains only in-frame clones and omits some. In the table there are about 45,000 clones, roughly 90% of which are singletons. The specimen comprised CD4+ or CD8+ T cells sorted from blood, sampled in a trial of the OX40 agonist ivuxolimab. The sequence came from an adult with an advanced solid tumor such as melanoma, head and neck, liver or kidney cancer. The V call is TRBV4-1, the J call TRBJ2-7, with D hard to call. CDR3 amino acids: CASSHRLAYEQYF. Written as DNA, the CDR3 is TGCGCCAGCAGCCATCGGCTAGCCTACGAGCAGTACTTC.